The rows below give T cell receptor beta chains drawn from one sample of a study of human T cells and chemical hapten exposure. Via MiXCR, TCRdb re-called the RACE reads, giving one row per CDR3 protein. The sample includes some 93,000 distinct CDR3 sequences, over 8% of them seen just once. Sequenced sample: whole blood. The receptors derive from a female donor in good health. Some clones in this sample may be carry-over from other donors' samples. The conserved cysteine and the conserved F or W are not part of the CDR3 here. Each record gives: V gene, J gene, CDR3 length, CDR3 protein.

>TRBV24-1|TRBJ1-5|15
ATSPTRAGGSNQPQH
>TRBV9|TRBJ2-5|11
ASGGASKETQY
>TRBV7-8|TRBJ1-2|11
ASSLQTVDGYT
>TRBV14|TRBJ2-7|11
ASSRGVLNEQY
>TRBV11-2|TRBJ2-6|14
ASRGVRGAGANVLT
>TRBV29-1|TRBJ2-7|10
SVEARDYEQY
>TRBV7-2|TRBJ1-5|13
ASSPGAGGNQPQH
>TRBV5-1|TRBJ1-6|12
ASAPGQDNSPLH
>TRBV7-2|TRBJ2-3|10
ASSYHADTQY
>TRBV4-1|TRBJ2-7|13
ASSQNRDGIYEQY
>TRBV6-5|TRBJ2-7|12
ASKVNRGAYEQY
>TRBV24-1|TRBJ2-7|13
ATSPNDRVSYEQY
>TRBV10-1|TRBJ1-1|13
ASSGYRGLNTEAF
>TRBV6-6|TRBJ2-2|15
ASSYGAGRHGTGELF
>TRBV6-2/TRBV6-3|TRBJ2-4|14
ASSYSGGLAKNIQY
>TRBV30|TRBJ1-1|10
AWSSMNTEAF
>TRBV29-1|TRBJ2-1|12
SAEPGLATNEQF
>TRBV12-3/TRBV12-4|TRBJ1-4|14
ASSTGQEATNEKLF
>TRBV20-1|TRBJ2-1|13
SAGGLAGNDNEQF
>TRBV4-2|TRBJ2-7|15
ASSQDLPLTGVYEQY
>TRBV30|TRBJ2-5|12
AWSVPGLQETQY
>TRBV2|TRBJ1-4|10
ASMSGGEKLF
>TRBV6-5|TRBJ2-3|13
ASSPGASGTDTQY
>TRBV12-3/TRBV12-4|TRBJ2-1|10
ASSPGVNEQF
>TRBV28|TRBJ2-1|13
ASSSWTSGQNEQF
>TRBV5-1|TRBJ2-1|12
ASSTNFAYNEQF
>TRBV29-1|TRBJ2-3|12
SGGLAGATDTQY
>TRBV12-5|TRBJ2-1|12
ASGLLRTSVEQF
>TRBV12-3/TRBV12-4|TRBJ2-3|12
ASSSWSGTDTQY
>TRBV11-2|TRBJ2-2|13
ASAGTGANTGELF
>TRBV6-2/TRBV6-3|TRBJ2-6|13
ASSSWGSGANVLT
>TRBV24-1|TRBJ2-7|13
ATSDPGTGGHEQY
>TRBV6-4|TRBJ2-3|12
ASSDSYNTDTQY
>TRBV7-9|TRBJ2-1|14
ASSQITSGRTHEQF
>TRBV4-2|TRBJ2-7|14
ASSQDFQAGDYEQY
>TRBV28|TRBJ1-4|10
ASCTTNEKLF
>TRBV6-1|TRBJ1-1|13
ASSEKTEWNTEAF
>TRBV5-1|TRBJ2-3|13
ASSLDPASTDTQY
>TRBV11-2|TRBJ1-4|12
ASSLGQGKEKLF
>TRBV20-1|TRBJ2-7|12
SARDPARDYEQY
>TRBV7-2|TRBJ2-1|12
ASSPREPYNEQF
>TRBV7-9|TRBJ2-3|14
ASSLDAAGGTDTQY
>TRBV5-4|TRBJ2-3|15
ASSPRGRGSRTDTQY
>TRBV12-3/TRBV12-4|TRBJ2-7|13
ASGTDKVGLYEQY
>TRBV4-1|TRBJ1-5|12
ASSQFQNLQPQH